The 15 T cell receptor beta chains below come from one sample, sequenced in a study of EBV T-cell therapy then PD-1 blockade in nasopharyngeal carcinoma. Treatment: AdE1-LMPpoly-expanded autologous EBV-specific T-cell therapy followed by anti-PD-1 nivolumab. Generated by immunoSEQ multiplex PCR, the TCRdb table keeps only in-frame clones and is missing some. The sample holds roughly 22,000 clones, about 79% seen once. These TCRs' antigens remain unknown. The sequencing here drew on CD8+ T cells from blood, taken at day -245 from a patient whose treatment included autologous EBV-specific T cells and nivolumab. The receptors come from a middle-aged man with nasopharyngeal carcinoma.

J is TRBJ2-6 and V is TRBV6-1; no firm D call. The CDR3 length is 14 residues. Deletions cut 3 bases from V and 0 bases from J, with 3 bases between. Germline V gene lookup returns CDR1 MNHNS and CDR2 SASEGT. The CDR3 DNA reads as TGTGCCAGCAGTGAGGCCTCTGGGGCCAACGTCCTGACTTTC. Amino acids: CASSEASGANVLTF.

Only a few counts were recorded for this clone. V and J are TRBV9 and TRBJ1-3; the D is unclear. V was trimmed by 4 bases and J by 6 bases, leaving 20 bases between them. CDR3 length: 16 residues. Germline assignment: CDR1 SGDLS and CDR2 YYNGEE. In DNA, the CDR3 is TGTGCCAGCAGCCTCACGACTCGAGGCGATTCAAACACCATATATTTT. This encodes CASSLTTRGDSNTIYF.

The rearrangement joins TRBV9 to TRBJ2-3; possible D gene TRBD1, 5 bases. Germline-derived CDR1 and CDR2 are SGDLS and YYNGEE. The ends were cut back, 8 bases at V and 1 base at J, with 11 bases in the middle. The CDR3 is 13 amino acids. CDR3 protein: CASETGGTDTQYF. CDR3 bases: TGTGCCAGTGAAACAGGAGGCACAGATACGCAGTATTTT.

The CDR3 loop is CASSVAGGPDTQYF. In DNA, the CDR3 is TGTGCCAGCAGCGTAGCGGGGGGGCCAGATACGCAGTATTTT. J is TRBJ2-3 and V is TRBV9; 8 nucleotides align to TRBD2. This CDR3 is 14 amino acids long. V shed 0 bases and J 4 bases; nucleotides not matched to a gene: 1. Germline CDR1 is SGDLS and CDR2 is YYNGEE.

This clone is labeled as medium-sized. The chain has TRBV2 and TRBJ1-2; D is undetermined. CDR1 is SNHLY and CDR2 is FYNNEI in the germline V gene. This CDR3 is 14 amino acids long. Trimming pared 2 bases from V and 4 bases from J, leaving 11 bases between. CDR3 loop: CASSERTDVYGYTF. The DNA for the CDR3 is TGTGCCAGCAGTGAAAGGACGGACGTCTATGGCTACACCTTC.

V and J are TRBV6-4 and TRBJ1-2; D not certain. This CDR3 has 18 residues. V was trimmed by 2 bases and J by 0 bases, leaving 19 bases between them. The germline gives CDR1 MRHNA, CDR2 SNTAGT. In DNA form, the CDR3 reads TGTGCCAGCAGTGACCAAAGGACTCCCCACTGGGCTAACTATGGCTACACCTTC. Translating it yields CASSDQRTPHWANYGYTF.

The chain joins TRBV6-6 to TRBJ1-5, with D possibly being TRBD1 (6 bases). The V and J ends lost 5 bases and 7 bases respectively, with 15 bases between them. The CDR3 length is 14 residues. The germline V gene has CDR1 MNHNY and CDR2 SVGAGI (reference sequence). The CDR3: CASSPSGGDQPQHF. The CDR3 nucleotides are TGTGCCAGCAGTCCCAGCGGGGGCGACCAGCCCCAGCATTTT.

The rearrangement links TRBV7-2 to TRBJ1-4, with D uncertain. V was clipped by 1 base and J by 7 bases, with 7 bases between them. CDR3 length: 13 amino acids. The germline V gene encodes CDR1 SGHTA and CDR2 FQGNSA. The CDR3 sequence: CASSLEPSEKLFF. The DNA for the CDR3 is TGTGCCAGCAGCTTAGAACCGAGTGAAAAACTGTTTTTT.

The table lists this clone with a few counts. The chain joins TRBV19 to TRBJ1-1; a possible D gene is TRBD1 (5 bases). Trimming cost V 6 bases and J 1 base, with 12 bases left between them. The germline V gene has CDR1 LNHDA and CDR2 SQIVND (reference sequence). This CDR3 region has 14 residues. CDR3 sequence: CASRRPGKNTEAFF. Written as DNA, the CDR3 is TGTGCCAGTAGGAGGCCAGGGAAGAACACTGAAGCTTTCTTT.

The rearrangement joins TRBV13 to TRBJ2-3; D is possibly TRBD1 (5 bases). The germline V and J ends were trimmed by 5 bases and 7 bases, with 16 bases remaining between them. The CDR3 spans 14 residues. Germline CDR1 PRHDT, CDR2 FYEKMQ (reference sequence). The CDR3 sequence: CASSPGIGAYTQYF. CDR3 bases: TGTGCCAGCAGCCCCGGTATAGGGGCATATACGCAGTATTTT.

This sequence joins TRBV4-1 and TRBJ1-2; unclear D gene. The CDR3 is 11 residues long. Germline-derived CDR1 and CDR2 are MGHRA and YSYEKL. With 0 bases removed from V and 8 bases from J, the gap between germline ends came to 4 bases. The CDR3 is CASSQERGYTF. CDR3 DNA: TGCGCCAGCAGCCAAGAACGGGGCTACACCTTC.

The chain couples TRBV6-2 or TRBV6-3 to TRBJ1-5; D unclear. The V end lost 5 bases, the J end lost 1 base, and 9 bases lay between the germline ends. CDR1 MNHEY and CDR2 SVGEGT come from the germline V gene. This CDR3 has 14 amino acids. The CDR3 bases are TGTGCCAGCAGTCCGTTGGACAGCAATCAGCCCCAGCATTTT. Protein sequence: CASSPLDSNQPQHF.

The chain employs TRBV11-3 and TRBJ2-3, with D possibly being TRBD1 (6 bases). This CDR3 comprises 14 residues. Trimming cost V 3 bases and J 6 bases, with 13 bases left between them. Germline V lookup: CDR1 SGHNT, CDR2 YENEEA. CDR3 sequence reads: CASSLGAFTDTQYF. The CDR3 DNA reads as TGTGCCAGCAGCTTGGGGGCCTTCACGGATACGCAGTATTTT.

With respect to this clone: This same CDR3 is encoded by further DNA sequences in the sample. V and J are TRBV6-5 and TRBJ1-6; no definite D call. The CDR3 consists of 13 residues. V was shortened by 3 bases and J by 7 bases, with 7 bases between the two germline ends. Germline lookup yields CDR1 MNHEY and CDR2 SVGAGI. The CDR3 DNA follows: TGTGCCAGCAGTTATTCGGTAAATTCACCCCTCCACTTT. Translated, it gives CASSYSVNSPLHF.

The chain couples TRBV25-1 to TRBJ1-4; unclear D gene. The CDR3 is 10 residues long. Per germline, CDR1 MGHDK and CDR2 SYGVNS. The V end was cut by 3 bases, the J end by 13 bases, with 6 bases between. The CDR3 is CASSEAGLFF. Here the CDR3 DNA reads TGTGCCAGCAGTGAGGCAGGACTGTTTTTT.